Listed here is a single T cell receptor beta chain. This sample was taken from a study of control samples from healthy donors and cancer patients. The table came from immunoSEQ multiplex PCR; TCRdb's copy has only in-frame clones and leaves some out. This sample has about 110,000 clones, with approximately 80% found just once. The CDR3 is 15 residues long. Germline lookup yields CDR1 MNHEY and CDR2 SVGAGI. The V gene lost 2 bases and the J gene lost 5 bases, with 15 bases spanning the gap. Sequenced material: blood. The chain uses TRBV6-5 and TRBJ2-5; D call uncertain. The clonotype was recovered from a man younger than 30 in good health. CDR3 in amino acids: CASSYTTSLGETQYF. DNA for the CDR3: TGTGCCAGCAGTTACACGACGTCCCTGGGGGAGACCCAGTACTTC.